This T cell receptor beta chain was observed in a study of shared clonotypes between healthy human individuals. Study information: Per donor, three plates held CD4 naive cells, three held CD4 memory, two held CD8 naive and one held CD8 memory.

V lost 5 bases, J lost 5 bases, and 8 bases lay in between. Germline V CDR1 and CDR2: MNHNY, SVGAGI (reference sequence). This CDR3 comprises 12 residues. It was at deep level that the assay was run. Researchers divided each subset's genomic DNA evenly across several immunoSEQ plates. The table came from immunoSEQ multiplex PCR; TCRdb's copy has only in-frame clones and leaves some out. The repertoire holds approximately 2.5 million clones, 90% to 95% seen once, with roughly 0.13% in the top ten. Adult Caucasians living in Nashville, Tennessee made up all of the donors. The specimen was naive CD4+ T cells sorted from blood. Regarding subset: CD45RA+ positively selected. The source is a man younger than 30 in good health. This sequence joins TRBV6-6 and TRBJ2-3, with unresolved D. The CDR3 reads CASSALRDTQYF. The CDR3 DNA reads TGTGCCAGCAGTGCTTTGAGAGATACGCAGTATTTT.